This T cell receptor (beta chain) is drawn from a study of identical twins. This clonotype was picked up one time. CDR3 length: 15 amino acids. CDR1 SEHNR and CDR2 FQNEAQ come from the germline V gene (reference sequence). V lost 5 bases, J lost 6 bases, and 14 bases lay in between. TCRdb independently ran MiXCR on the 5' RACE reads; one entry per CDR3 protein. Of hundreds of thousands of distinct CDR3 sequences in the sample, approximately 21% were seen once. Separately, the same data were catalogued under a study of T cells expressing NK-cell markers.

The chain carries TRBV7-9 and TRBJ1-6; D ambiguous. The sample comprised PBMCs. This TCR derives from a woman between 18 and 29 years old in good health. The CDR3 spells CASSPLTSGNSPLHF. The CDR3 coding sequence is TGTGCCAGCAGCCCATTAACATCGGGTAATTCACCCCTCCACTTT.